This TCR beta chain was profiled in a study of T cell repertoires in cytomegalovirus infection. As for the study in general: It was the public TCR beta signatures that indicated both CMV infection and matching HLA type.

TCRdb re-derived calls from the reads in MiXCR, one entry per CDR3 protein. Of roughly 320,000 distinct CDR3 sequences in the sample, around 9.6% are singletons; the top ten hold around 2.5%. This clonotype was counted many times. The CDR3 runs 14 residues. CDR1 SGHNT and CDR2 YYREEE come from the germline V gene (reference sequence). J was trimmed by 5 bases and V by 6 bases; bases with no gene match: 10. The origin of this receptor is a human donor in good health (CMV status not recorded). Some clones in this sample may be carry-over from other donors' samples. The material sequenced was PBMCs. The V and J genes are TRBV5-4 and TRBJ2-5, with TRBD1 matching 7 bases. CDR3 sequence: CASTSKTGEETQYF. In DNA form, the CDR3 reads TGTGCCAGCACCAGCAAAACAGGGGAGGAGACCCAGTACTTC.